This T cell receptor beta chain was found in a study of T cells in localized non-small cell lung cancer. Trimming removed 0 bases from V and 7 bases from J; junction bases left unmatched: 8. The CDR3 sequence is 15 residues long. The germline V gene has CDR1 LNHDA and CDR2 SQIVND (reference sequence). The study's findings and limits: Tumor samples were not multi-region, leaving intratumor heterogeneity unexcluded. The highest T cell clonality was in uninvolved adjacent lung, above tumor. Of the top 100 tumor clones, median roughly 55 were in adjacent lung, approximately 28 among its top 100.

Data came from immunoSEQ multiplex PCR; TCRdb stores just in-frame clones and leaves some out. This repertoire shows about 53,000 clones, approximately 88% found once; its top ten account for about 18%. To note about this clone: What it binds is not known.

This receptor was identified in a man aged 40 to 70 with stage III lung adenocarcinoma. The sample here was peripheral blood mononuclear cells, taken before any cancer treatment. The chain carries TRBV19 and TRBJ2-5, with TRBD2 identical over 7 bases. The CDR3 bases are TGTGCCAGTAGTATAGAAAGGGAGGGATTTGGGACCCAGTACTTC. It codes for CASSIEREGFGTQYF. The complete variable domain, with remaining parts taken from reference TRBV19 and TRBJ2-5, reads DGGITQSPKYLFRKEGQNVTLSCEQNLNHDAMYWYRQDPGQGLRLIYYSQIVNDFQKGDIAEGYSVSREKKESFPLTVTSAQKNPTAFYLCASSIEREGFGTQYFGPGTRLLVL.